Given below is one T cell receptor beta chain in context. The antigen remains undetermined. It was at first hyperthyroidism diagnosis, before any ophthalmopathy symptoms, that the blood sample was taken. The data were obtained in a study of T cells in Graves' hyperthyroidism and ophthalmopathy. Amplification targeted TCR beta CDR3 regions from RNA transcripts. The study used the HTBI primer set for a first-round RT-PCR of the TCR CDR3. TCRdb itself ran the multiplex PCR reads through MiXCR, one entry per CDR3 protein. Among some 350,000 distinct CDR3 sequences listed, 15% to 18% were seen once. Germline trimming cut 6 bases from V and 9 bases from J; bases unmatched to any gene: 11. This CDR3 is 15 amino acids long. Germline V lookup: CDR1 SEHNR, CDR2 FQNEAQ (reference sequence). Study-wide results and caveats: Among thyroid clonotypes expanded above 0.001, most also appeared in blood.

The receptor was derived from a woman aged 18-29 years with Graves' hyperthyroidism that later progressed to Graves' ophthalmopathy. The sequenced sample was blood. This rearrangement joins TRBV7-9 to TRBJ2-1, with 10 positions matching TRBD2. The CDR3 sequence: CASSLAGVSVGEQFF. CDR3 DNA sequence: TGTGCCAGCAGTCTAGCGGGAGTTTCGGTCGGTGAGCAGTTCTTC. Based on the CDR3 plus reference TRBV7-9 and TRBJ2-1, the full variable domain is DTGVSQNPRHKITKRGQNVTFRCDPISEHNRLYWYRQTLGQGPEFLTYFQNEAQLEKSRLLSDRFSAERPKGSFSTLEIQRTEQGDSAMYLCASSLAGVSVGEQFFGPGTRLTVL.